One sample yielded the 27 T cell receptor beta chains listed below, sequenced in a study of T cells after yellow fever vaccination. Each CDR3 protein is one row after TCRdb ran MiXCR on the 5' RACE reads. The repertoire includes about 350,000 distinct CDR3 sequences, 11% of them detected once, and roughly 18% sits in the top ten. Sequenced here: PBMCs, sampled on the day of the first yellow fever vaccination. The receptors were sampled from a man younger than 35 who received the YFV17D yellow fever vaccine.

This clonotype was counted many times. J is TRBJ2-3 and V is TRBV4-1; tentative D call: TRBD2 (6 bases). The CDR3 length is 16 residues. CDR1 is MGHRA and CDR2 is YSYEKL in the germline V gene. V was shortened by 1 base and J by 7 bases, with 18 bases between the two germline ends. CDR3 DNA: TGCGCCAGCAGCCAAGGAAACGCGGGGAAAGGCTATACGCAGTATTTT. Translating it yields CASSQGNAGKGYTQYF.

The chain uses TRBV7-9 and TRBJ1-1, with 8 bases lining up with TRBD1. The V gene's germline CDR1 is SEHNR and CDR2 FQNEAQ (reference sequence). The CDR3 totals 13 residues. Germline trimming cut 10 bases from V and 7 bases from J; bases unmatched to any gene: 11. The CDR3 protein is CATRLGGQGEAFF. In DNA, the CDR3 is TGTGCCACCAGGCTTGGAGGACAGGGTGAAGCTTTCTTT.

The chain carries TRBV7-2 and TRBJ2-1; perhaps TRBD2 as D (5 bases). The CDR3 spans 14 residues. Germline assignment: CDR1 SGHTA and CDR2 FQGNSA. V dropped 5 bases and J dropped 9 bases, with 17 bases sitting between them. DNA of the CDR3: TGTGCCAGCAGCCCAGACGGGGTACGAGGTGAGCAGTTCTTC. Encoded protein: CASSPDGVRGEQFF.

The table lists this clonotype with a few counts. The chain links TRBV4-1 to TRBJ1-5; D is unresolved. The V and J ends lost 0 bases and 6 bases respectively, with 9 bases between them. The CDR3 runs to 14 residues. Germline CDR1 and CDR2: MGHRA and YSYEKL. CDR3 sequence (DNA): TGCGCCAGCAGCCAAGATCCTGGGCGTCAGCCCCAGCATTTT. Translating gives CASSQDPGRQPQHF.

This chain connects TRBV10-3 to TRBJ1-1; D is unclear. Germline V gene lookup returns CDR1 ENHRY and CDR2 SYGVKD. This CDR3 is built from 12 residues. V shed 0 bases and J shed 9 bases, with 8 bases lying between them. The CDR3 DNA reads as TGTGCCATCAGTGAGTCGACATATCAAGCTTTCTTT. It specifies CAISESTYQAFF.

This clonotype has at least ten counts. The rearrangement joins TRBV12-3 or TRBV12-4 to TRBJ1-1; perhaps TRBD1 as D (5 bases). This CDR3 contains 12 residues. Trimming stripped 6 bases from V and 4 bases from J, with 9 bases between. CDR3 loop: CASRWDPTEAFF. CDR3 bases: TGTGCCAGCAGGTGGGACCCCACTGAAGCTTTCTTT.

Only a few counts were recorded for this clonotype. The chain recombines TRBV7-9 with TRBJ2-7; TRBD2 matches 8 bases. Germline V gives CDR1 SEHNR, CDR2 FQNEAQ (reference sequence). Losses at the gene ends were 4 bases for V and 5 bases for J; bases not matched to a gene: 7. The CDR3 covers 14 residues. CDR3 amino acids: CASSSGGVEDEQYV. CDR3 nucleotide sequence: TGTGCCAGCAGCTCCGGGGGGGTCGAGGACGAGCAGTACGTC.

This clonotype has a handful of counts. The J gene is TRBJ2-7, the V gene TRBV20-1, with TRBD1 as a possible D gene (7 bases). Per the germline V gene, CDR1 is DFQATT and CDR2 is SNEGSKA (reference sequence). V was pared by 6 bases and J by 3 bases, with 12 bases between. The CDR3 runs 12 residues. CDR3 DNA sequence: TGCAGTGCCTCAGGGGGGCTCTACGAGCAGTACTTC. Its translation: CSASGGLYEQYF.

This clonotype has a count of ten or more. The CDR3 nucleotides read TGTGCCAGCAGCTTGGAGGTGACTTACTACTATGGCTACACCTTC. Translation gives CASSLEVTYYYGYTF. V is TRBV5-5 and J is TRBJ1-2, with unresolved D. With 0 bases removed from V and 3 bases from J, the gap between germline ends came to 12 bases. The CDR3 contains 15 residues. The germline V gene encodes CDR1 SGHKS and CDR2 YYEKEE (reference sequence).

This clonotype was recorded at least ten times. The CDR3 sequence is CASSLNRGKVEQYF. In DNA, the CDR3 is TGTGCCAGCAGCTTGAACAGGGGAAAGGTCGAGCAGTACTTC. The rearrangement links TRBV7-9 to TRBJ2-7, with TRBD1 matching 7 bases. The CDR3 has 14 amino acids. Germline-derived CDR1 and CDR2 are SEHNR and FQNEAQ (reference sequence). V shed 3 bases, J shed 6 bases, and the junction held 8 bases outside the gene matches.

This clonotype occurred a few times. This chain uses TRBV7-3 with TRBJ2-4; D might be TRBD1 (5 bases). The V and J ends lost 5 bases and 0 bases respectively, with 14 bases between them. Germline assignment: CDR1 SGHTA and CDR2 FQGTGA. CDR3 length: 16 residues. The CDR3 sequence is CASSEDSLQAKNIQYF. CDR3 bases: TGTGCCAGCAGCGAAGACAGCCTACAAGCCAAAAACATTCAGTACTTC.

This clonotype has only a few counts. This chain connects TRBV18 to TRBJ2-6; 8 positions match TRBD2. CDR3 length: 16 amino acids. V was clipped by 2 bases and J by 2 bases; unmatched bases: 2. CDR1 KGHSH and CDR2 LQKENI come from the germline V gene. Here the CDR3 DNA reads TGTGCCAGCTCACCAAGCGGGGGTACTGGGGCCAACGTCCTGACTTTC. It codes for CASSPSGGTGANVLTF.

In its sample, this clonotype was seen once. V is TRBV11-3 and J is TRBJ2-3, with D possibly matching TRBD2 (6 bases). Trimming stripped 3 bases from V and 5 bases from J, with 12 bases between. Germline CDR1 and CDR2: SGHNT and YENEEA. The CDR3 spans 14 residues. The CDR3: CASSFGGAEDTQYF. Written as DNA, the CDR3 is TGTGCCAGCAGCTTTGGCGGGGCAGAAGATACGCAGTATTTT. Drawing the rest from reference TRBV11-3 and TRBJ2-3, the complete variable domain is EAGVVQSPRYKIIEKKQPVAFWCNPISGHNTLYWYLQNLGQGPELLIRYENEEAVDDSQLPKDRFSAERLKGVDSTLKIQPAELGDSAVYLCASSFGGAEDTQYFGPGTRLTVL.

The table lists this clonotype with a few counts. The chain has TRBV12-3 or TRBV12-4 and TRBJ1-1; unclear D gene. With 3 bases removed from V and 1 base from J, the gap between germline ends came to 9 bases. The CDR3 consists of 14 residues. CDR3 in DNA: TGTGCCAGCAGTTTCGGCAGTTCGAACACTGAAGCTTTCTTT. It is translated as CASSFGSSNTEAFF.

This chain connects TRBV19 to TRBJ1-1; the match to TRBD1 covers 9 bases. The CDR3 is 16 amino acids. V lost 5 bases and J lost 4; bases outside the gene matches: 11. Germline V gene lookup returns CDR1 LNHDA and CDR2 SQIVND (reference sequence). The CDR3 region is CASSAQPGQGGTEAFF. The CDR3 DNA reads as TGTGCCAGTAGTGCCCAACCGGGACAGGGAGGCACTGAAGCTTTCTTT.

This clonotype turned up a few times. The chain couples TRBV29-1 to TRBJ2-7; possible D gene TRBD1, 6 bases. The ends were cut back, 6 bases at V and 3 bases at J, with 21 bases in the middle. CDR3 length: 15 residues. The V gene's germline CDR1 is SQVTM and CDR2 ANQGSEA. The CDR3 DNA sequence: TGCAGCGTCGAACCCATCGGGGAAGGGGGCTACGAGCAGTACTTC. Protein product: CSVEPIGEGGYEQYF.

This clonotype was seen a few times. The chain uses TRBV3-1 and TRBJ2-2, with D unresolved. The CDR3 runs to 12 residues. V lost 2 bases to trimming and J lost 7 bases, with 5 bases between them. From germline, CDR1 is LGHDT and CDR2 YNNKEL (reference sequence). The CDR3 DNA sequence: TGTGCCAGCAGCCAATTCAGCGGGGAGCTGTTTTTT. Translated, it gives CASSQFSGELFF.

V usage is TRBV20-1 and J usage is TRBJ1-4; 7 bases match TRBD1. The trim removed 3 bases at V and 5 bases at J, leaving 12 bases unmatched. Per germline, CDR1 DFQATT and CDR2 SNEGSKA (reference sequence). This CDR3 spans 16 amino acids. CDR3 sequence reads: CSAREKYRGLNEKLFF. As DNA, the CDR3 is TGCAGTGCTAGGGAGAAGTACAGGGGACTAAATGAAAAACTGTTTTTT.

This clonotype occurred a few times. The chain combines TRBV7-3 with TRBJ2-2; a possible D gene is TRBD1 (6 bases). V dropped 6 bases and J dropped 6 bases, with 17 bases sitting between them. The V gene's germline CDR1 is SGHTA and CDR2 FQGTGA. The CDR3 consists of 15 residues. The CDR3 loop reads CASSLTWGQAGELFF. The CDR3 region has the DNA TGTGCCAGCAGTCTAACGTGGGGGCAGGCCGGGGAGCTGTTTTTT.

The chain carries TRBV20-1 and TRBJ2-1, with 8 bases fitting TRBD2. V trimming: 6 bases; J trimming: 5 bases; junction bases outside the gene matches: 9. The CDR3 length is 14 residues. CDR1 and CDR2 from the germline V gene are DFQATT and SNEGSKA (reference sequence). The CDR3 DNA reads TGCAGTGCGCCCCGGGAGGGAGTGGACAATGAGCAGTTCTTC. Protein sequence: CSAPREGVDNEQFF.

This clonotype has a count of ten or more. The V and J genes are TRBV24-1 and TRBJ1-5; D possibly corresponds to TRBD1 (5 bases). Per germline, CDR1 KGHDR and CDR2 SFDVKD. V shed 2 bases and J shed 4 bases, with 11 bases lying between them. There are 15 residues in the CDR3. The CDR3 sequence: CATSDSGRPNQPQHF. The CDR3 DNA reads as TGTGCCACCAGTGATTCGGGGCGCCCAAATCAGCCCCAGCATTTT.

This clonotype has at least ten counts. The V call is TRBV5-1, the J call TRBJ2-5; a possible D gene is TRBD2 (6 bases). The length of the CDR3 is 14 residues. Germline V lookup: CDR1 SGHRS, CDR2 YFSETQ. The V end lost 7 bases, the J end lost 4 bases, and 17 bases lay between the germline ends. The CDR3 reads CASSSGGVTETQYF. The CDR3 coding sequence is TGCGCCAGCTCTTCAGGAGGGGTGACAGAGACCCAGTACTTC.

The chain is built from TRBV5-1 and TRBJ1-1, with D unresolved. V was clipped by 0 bases and J by 5 bases, with 11 bases between them. From germline, CDR1 is SGHRS and CDR2 YFSETQ. The CDR3 is 14 residues long. CDR3 sequence (DNA): TGCGCCAGCAGCTTGGAGGTCGCGGGGACTGAAGCTTTCTTT. This gives the protein CASSLEVAGTEAFF.

Points on this clonotype: A read error may explain this, as a much larger clone is one base away. The CDR3 carries no conserved terminal phenylalanine or tryptophan, so it likely arises from a read error. This chain connects TRBV7-2 to TRBJ1-1; TRBD1 might be the D (6 bases). The V gene's germline CDR1 is SGHTA and CDR2 FQGNSA. The CDR3 loop spans 14 amino acids. V lost 3 bases and J lost 3, with 11 bases in between. The CDR3 reads CASSFLGGDTEAFC. The CDR3 bases are TGTGCCAGCAGCTTTCTAGGGGGGGACACTGAAGCTTTCTGT.

This clonotype has a count of ten or more. The chain has TRBV5-6 and TRBJ1-6; 7 bases fit TRBD1. V lost 2 bases and J lost 11; bases outside the gene matches: 4. From germline, CDR1 is SGHDT and CDR2 YYEEEE. This CDR3 is 13 amino acids long. Here the CDR3 DNA reads TGTGCCAGCAGCTTTGGGACAGATACACCCCTCCACTTT. Encoded protein: CASSFGTDTPLHF.

The sample holds a few counts of this clonotype. The chain recombines TRBV6-6 with TRBJ2-5; D could derive from TRBD1 or TRBD2 (5 bases each). The CDR3 runs to 13 residues. The germline CDR1 and CDR2 sequences are MNHNY and SVGAGI (reference sequence). Trimming pared 10 bases from V and 6 bases from J, leaving 18 bases between. CDR3 sequence (DNA): TGTGCCATCCGCTTAGGGGACCTCCAGACCCAGTACTTC. It codes for CAIRLGDLQTQYF.

V usage is TRBV2 and J usage is TRBJ2-2; 10 positions agree with TRBD2. The J segment lost 4 bases and the V segment lost 3 bases, leaving 11 bases of the junction unmatched. Germline-derived CDR1 and CDR2 are SNHLY and FYNNEI. The CDR3 is 18 amino acids. This CDR3 is CASSDSLSGGAFTGELFF. The CDR3 DNA reads TGTGCCAGCAGTGATAGTTTAAGCGGGGGGGCCTTCACCGGGGAGCTGTTTTTT.